Below are 10 T cell receptor beta chains sequenced from a single sample in a study of T cell clones after liver transplantation. Using immunoSEQ multiplex PCR, the repertoire was profiled, and TCRdb retains in-frame clones only, with some absent. The top ten clones hold around 16% of a sample with around 60,000 clones, about 70% of them seen once. The starting material was CD4+ T cells from blood, obtained before liver transplant. These receptors all come from a human donor who received a liver transplant.

The chain combines TRBV2 with TRBJ1-5; 8 bases line up with TRBD1. This CDR3 has 16 amino acids. Looked up from germline, CDR1 is SNHLY and CDR2 is FYNNEI. With V trimmed by 2 bases and J by 1 base, 4 bases remained unmatched. The CDR3: CASSEQGARSNQPQHF. The CDR3 bases are TGTGCCAGCAGTGAACAGGGGGCGAGGAGCAATCAGCCCCAGCATTTT.

The chain employs TRBV5-4 and TRBJ2-7; 10 bases match TRBD1. V shed 5 bases, J shed 6 bases, and the junction held 8 bases outside the gene matches. The length of the CDR3 is 14 residues. Germline V gene sequence: CDR1 SGHNT, CDR2 YYREEE (reference sequence). The CDR3 DNA follows: TGTGCCAGCAGTCCCGGGACAGGGGTCGGCGAGCAGTACTTC. Translated, it gives CASSPGTGVGEQYF.

The rearrangement uses TRBV28 and TRBJ1-5, with D perhaps matching TRBD1 (5 bases). Germline V gene lookup returns CDR1 MDHEN and CDR2 SYDVKM. The CDR3 is 13 residues long. The V end lost 3 bases, the J end lost 11 bases, and 14 bases lay between the germline ends. CDR3 amino acids: CASSLTRLGAQHF. Written as DNA, the CDR3 is TGTGCCAGCAGTTTGACAAGGCTAGGGGCCCAGCATTTT.

This chain uses TRBV7-2 with TRBJ2-7; 11 positions match TRBD1. J gave up 7 bases and V 0 bases, and 5 bases lay outside the gene matches. Germline CDR1 reads SGHTA; CDR2 reads FQGNSA. This CDR3 has 15 amino acids. The CDR3 DNA reads TGTGCCAGCAGCTTAGCCGGAGGGACAGGGGGGGAGCAGTACTTC. It is translated as CASSLAGGTGGEQYF.

The chain links TRBV12-5 to TRBJ2-7; 13 nucleotides line up with TRBD2. The trim removed 7 bases at V and 2 bases at J, leaving 5 bases unmatched. The CDR3 runs 15 residues. Looked up from germline, CDR1 is LGHNT and CDR2 is FRNRAP. The CDR3 reads CASAPGTSGAYEQYF. Written as DNA, the CDR3 is TGTGCTAGTGCCCCCGGGACTAGCGGGGCCTACGAGCAGTACTTC.

V usage is TRBV27 and J usage is TRBJ2-4; D possibly corresponds to TRBD1 (6 bases). With 2 bases removed from V and 1 base from J, the gap between germline ends came to 12 bases. The germline V gene encodes CDR1 MNHEY and CDR2 SMNVEV (reference sequence). CDR3 length: 16 amino acids. The CDR3 nucleotides read TGTGCCAGCAGTTTAAATGGACAGCGGGCCAAAAACATTCAGTACTTC. It codes for CASSLNGQRAKNIQYF.

This clone was recorded many times. This chain's CDR3 is CASSLVGARGTEAFF. The CDR3 nucleotides are TGTGCCAGCAGCTTAGTTGGGGCCAGGGGGACTGAAGCTTTCTTT. The chain combines TRBV7-2 with TRBJ1-1; 7 bases map to TRBD1. Germline trimming cut 1 base from V and 5 bases from J; bases unmatched to any gene: 7. Per the germline V gene, CDR1 is SGHTA and CDR2 is FQGNSA. This CDR3 has 15 amino acids.

The chain joins TRBV2 to TRBJ2-7, with 12 bases fitting TRBD2. CDR1 and CDR2 from the germline V gene are SNHLY and FYNNEI. V gave up 5 bases and J gave up 7 bases; unmatched junction bases: 6. The CDR3 contains 14 residues. Here the CDR3 reads CASSLAGGGTEQYF. CDR3 DNA sequence: TGTGCCAGCAGTCTAGCGGGGGGGGGCACAGAGCAGTACTTC.

The gene calls are TRBV18 and TRBJ1-2; 8 bases match TRBD1. The junction had 6 bases not matched to a gene; V was cut back by 4 bases and J by 5 bases. From germline, CDR1 is KGHSH and CDR2 LQKENI. The CDR3 spans 14 residues. CDR3 sequence (DNA): TGTGCCAGCTCACGGACAGGGCCTGGGTATGGCTACACCTTC. This sequence encodes CASSRTGPGYGYTF.

In its sample, this clone is medium-sized. The V call is TRBV9, the J call TRBJ2-2; D not resolved. The CDR3 extends over 14 amino acids. From germline, CDR1 is SGDLS and CDR2 YYNGEE. V was clipped by 6 bases and J by 0 bases, with 9 bases between them. The DNA for the CDR3 is TGTGCCAGCACGCAGCGTTCGAACACCGGGGAGCTGTTTTTT. Amino acids: CASTQRSNTGELFF.